This TCR beta chain was captured in a study of cytomegalovirus exposure and HLA in healthy donors (dated by TCRdb to about 2017). Background on the whole study: According to an earlier analysis of several hundred of the donors, about 179 million T cells yielded some 110 million unique TCR beta sequences and about 300 Gb of sequence data. About 310 gigabases of sequencing data and approximately 93 million unique TCR sequences were included in an early release covering over 600 HLA-typed donors. Of the approximately 400 genotyped donors, 81% fell in the genetic ancestry cluster associated with self-reported Caucasian donors. The study aimed to test whether signatures of past pathogen exposure could be identified by cataloging public T cell receptors. The study used immunosequencing to profile the T cell repertoires of approximately 650 subjects and linked those repertoires to cytomegalovirus serostatus. In addition to the first cohort of 650 to 750 subjects, a separate validation cohort of 130 or so different subjects was used. The study combined high-throughput TCR immunosequencing, statistical association of individual TCRs with disease status, and machine learning to predict cytomegalovirus infection status. A later analysis re-analyzed previously published TCR beta repertoires from hundreds of donors and added high-resolution HLA genotyping to study TCR occurrence patterns. In the later analysis, no new phenotypic data were used to find candidate immune exposures; instead, reliance was placed on TCR beta sequences and their occurrence across donors. In an earlier analysis of a few hundred of the donors, high-throughput TCR beta sequencing was used to judge whether each TCR beta V gene segment behaved as functional or pseudogenic. Alongside the repertoire data, information on donor age, sex, ethnicity and CMV serostatus was compiled. Genome-wide SNP genotypes for about 65% of the 666 donors were used in a later genetic analysis, which treated that subset as a discovery cohort. All discovery cohort repertoires had been generated using a single sequencing platform. HLA typing covered class I and class II loci at four-digit resolution. The number of typed donors differed by locus: 629-630 for A, B, C, DRB1 and DQB1; about 520 for DQA1; 606 for DPA1; and roughly 470 for DPB1. Five DR-DQ haplotypes were treated as single units for association and clustering because of strong linkage in the cohort. Across 300 to 400 genotyped donors of the cohort, an average of roughly 250,000 unique TCR beta nucleotide sequences per donor were sequenced, and roughly 20% of those sequences were non-productive.

The cohort was made up of hundreds of healthy bone marrow donors. All cohort members were sampled while nominally healthy, although unrecorded immune exposures were likely present. The donor was CMV seronegative and belonged to the group of roughly 330 seronegative cohort members. Every donor gave a peripheral blood sample, and the peripheral blood mononuclear cells from that sample were used for TCR beta sequencing. The Qiagen DNeasy Blood Extraction Kit was used to extract genomic DNA from the blood cell samples. With respect to this clone: Its antigen target is currently unknown. Base qualities were left out, and no much larger clone turns up one base away.

Overall study results and their limits: A further reported finding was that TCR beta sequences accurately predicted the HLA-A and HLA-B alleles for most subjects in the first cohort. Several of the top co-occurrence clusters appeared to be linked to parvovirus B19, influenza, CMV and Epstein-Barr virus, according to a later analysis. When HLA alleles, especially DR and DQ, strongly co-occurred, TCR associations were difficult to assign to individual alleles. Sequencing depth was assumed to be roughly uniform across donors in the presence/absence analyses, though that assumption may not hold. The classifier was reported to diagnose cytomegalovirus status with high specificity and sensitivity in both the original cohort and the validation cohort. Immune exposure information for the cohort was limited to CMV serostatus. Across donors, most TCR sequences were observed very rarely, whereas some public TCRs were present in many individuals. A group of highly shared sequence variants was considered likely to be a technical artifact of the sequencing pipeline. Correlated functional status among segregating V segments might be attributable to linkage disequilibrium, but an unknown experimental factor could not be ruled out. In a later analysis, HLA-associated TCR beta chains showed more clonal expansion and lower generation probabilities than non-associated chains that were equally common. A later genetic analysis associated a missense DCLRE1C variant with V-gene and J-gene trimming of TCR beta chains, and an independent cohort replicated the association. In this cohort, only TCR beta chains were sequenced, and detectable features were limited by the absence of alpha or paired-chain data. Most CMV-associated TCR beta chains appeared to be HLA-restricted in a later analysis, and the HLA associations seemed to be driven largely by CMV exposure. Because counts were too low, 15 to 20 rarely observed V segments, including chromosome 9 orphons, were excluded from the earlier analysis of a few hundred of the donors. In an earlier analysis of more than 450 of the donors, most TCR beta V segments were observed in productive rearrangements about 90% or about 30% of the time, broadly matching IMGT annotations. According to a later analysis, TCR association rates differed among HLA loci, with DRB1 alleles showing the most associated TCRs and HLA-C alleles showing the fewest. In a later genetic analysis, fewer N-insertions in productive TCRs were reported among donors in an Asian-associated ancestry cluster than the 666-donor mean. Because some donors lacked HLA typing at each locus, the association tests relied only on the typed subset. In vitro tests confirmed that a few of the cytomegalovirus-associated TCR beta chains recognize cytomegalovirus antigens. In a later analysis, about 16,000 TCR beta sequences were associated with specific HLA alleles at a false discovery rate of 0.05. The study gave a list of about 150 TCR beta chains associated with cytomegalovirus. The authors suggested that the approach could potentially be generalized to other disease states and immunological phenotypes.

Libraries were constructed by the immunoSEQ multiplex PCR assay. For the multiplex PCR, a mixture combining 60 forward primers for TCR Vbeta segments and 13 reverse primers for TCR Jbeta segments was used. The CDR3 region of rearranged TCR beta genes was amplified from genomic DNA by a multiplex PCR assay. The Illumina HiSeq System was used to sequence the amplified TCR beta libraries as 87-base-pair reads. On the study's bioinformatics: A later analysis tallied 75 million to 95 million unique TCR beta chains across the roughly 610 repertoires, and approximately 11 million of those chains were shared by two or more donors. To remove PCR and sequencing errors, raw reads were error-corrected and collapsed into unique sequences using a nearest-neighbor algorithm that merged closely related sequences. To assign V, D and J gene segments, CDR3 sequences were aligned to IMGT reference sequences. Each retained sequence needed at least a six-nucleotide match to both a V gene segment and a J gene segment. A rearrangement counted as productive if the CDR3 had no stop codons and remained in frame with V and J, and every other rearrangement counted as non-productive. Following IMGT convention, CDR3 was defined as the stretch from the second conserved V-encoded cysteine to the conserved J-encoded phenylalanine. Sequences without an unambiguous match to a single V gene segment were excluded from the earlier analysis of approximately 600 of the donors. In an earlier analysis of almost 600 of the donors, a V segment was called functional when productive rearrangements were above 56.7%, and segregating when the standard deviation between donors exceeded 5%. To diagnose cytomegalovirus status from the catalog of TCR beta chain sequences, a statistical classification framework was built. V and J gene assignment, in a later analysis, came from comparing TCR nucleotide sequences with IMGT/GENE-DB human TR gene sequences. In a later analysis, CDR3 sequences and most-parsimonious VDJ recombination scenarios were assigned using the TCRdist pipeline. A later analysis defined each TCR beta chain by its CDR3 amino acid sequence plus V-gene family, and excluded reads lacking a unique V-gene family. A later analysis removed nearly 600 highly shared, low-generation-probability nucleotide sequences to deal with suspected cross-contamination and a sequencing artifact. In a later analysis, a clonal expansion index for each public chain was calculated from normalized within-repertoire ranks of inferred template counts. In a later analysis, generation probabilities were computed using a VDJ recombination model fitted to out-of-frame rearrangements, and the results were checked against IGoR. In a later analysis, TCR-TCR, TCR-HLA and TCR-CMV co-occurrence was scored with hypergeometric tests, and a repertoire-size bias correction was applied to TCR pairs. A later analysis estimated false discovery rates by permuting HLA or CMV assignments 20 times. In a later analysis, co-occurring TCRs were grouped using DBSCAN, with TCRdist sequence similarity added in when clustering inside HLA-allele-positive subsets. For co-occurrence clustering, repertoires with fewer than 30,000 or more than 120,000 public chains were excluded, along with five repertoires with anomalous nucleotide sharing. TCRdb re-hosts the immuneACCESS table, in-frame sequences only. Its copies lack some clones; in the studies checked, an unresolved V gene accounts for under half of them, and the cause for the rest is not known. From that table come the V and J calls and clone size; the DNA was used to work out D and trimming. Counted in this sample were roughly 130,000 clones; roughly three quarters of them appeared once. Around 1.9% of the sample lies in the top ten.

Sequencing used PBMCs. The receptor comes from a woman aged 40 to 49 in good health and CMV-seronegative.

The DNA sequence reads TGCGCCAGCAGCGTACAACAAGAGACCCAGTACTTC. Its product reads: CASSVQQETQYF. The V and J segments used are TRBV5-1 and TRBJ2-5; a confident D gene designation cannot be given. Its CDR3 holds 12 amino acids, cysteine through phenylalanine. CDR3 DNA only is kept here, 36 bases in frame from base 1. Trimming takes 4 bases from V and 2 bases from J, and the germline ends sit 6 bases apart. Per the germline V gene, SGHRS is the CDR1 and YFSETQ is the CDR2.